The present TCR beta chain was sequenced within a study of sequential checkpoint blockade in melanoma. Whole-study context: Arm A got nivolumab then ipilimumab; arm B the reverse, 1:1. Each arm's sequence ended with maintenance nivolumab.

Sequencing used immunoSEQ multiplex PCR; TCRdb keeps in-frame clones, though not all of them. Counted here are more than 15,000 clones, about 92% occurring once; the ten biggest clones make up under 25%. This clone was picked up a small number of times. Treatment of the sample: randomized to nivolumab then ipilimumab (arm A) or the reverse (arm B). No patient had prior DNA-damaging chemotherapy. Live CD3+CD8+ CD19− CD56− cells were sorted from PBMCs. The CDR3 consists of 17 residues. The germline CDR1 and CDR2 sequences are LGHNA and YSLEER. Losses at the gene ends were 3 bases for V and 6 bases for J; bases not matched to a gene: 11.

Source: CD8+ T cells sorted from blood (inferred from file names), taken from a patient given nivolumab and ipilimumab in sequence. This clonotype was obtained from a human donor with melanoma. The V call is TRBV4-3, the J call TRBJ2-1, with 10 bases fitting TRBD2. This CDR3 reads CASSQGRGLAGGNEQFF. The CDR3, as DNA: TGCGCCAGCAGCCAGGGGCGGGGATTAGCGGGGGGCAATGAGCAGTTCTTC.